The clone carrying this T cell receptor beta chain was seen once. Its specificity is not known. This sample is drawn from a study of neoadjuvant anti-PD-1 for oral cavity cancer. Study context: Most patients had three to four biweekly doses of 3 mg/kg nivolumab before resection. Study results and limitations: Treg/Th17 ratio rose with pretreatment blood and fell with post-treatment tumor TCRbeta clonality.

PBMCs were not maintained or expanded in culture before analysis. From germline, CDR1 is LNHDA and CDR2 SQIVND (reference sequence). The CDR3 loop spans 14 amino acids. Trimming shortened V by 5 bases and J by 1 base, and 12 bases separated the two germline ends. Most PBMC samples had 480 ng input DNA in six replicates. Assay: immunoSEQ multiplex PCR; the TCRdb copy retains only in-frame clones and omits some. The data contain about 16,000 clones, 60% to 80% of them singletons. The specimen comprised PBMCs, sampled before nivolumab (anti-PD-1) treatment. This clonotype was obtained from a person between 40 and 79 years old with oral cavity squamous cell carcinoma. The gene calls are TRBV19 and TRBJ2-7, with D hard to call. CDR3 amino acids: CASSSLTKSYEQYF. In DNA form, the CDR3 reads TGTGCCAGTAGTTCTCTAACGAAATCCTACGAGCAGTACTTC.